These T cell receptor beta chains were read from a single sample in a study of cytomegalovirus exposure and HLA in healthy donors. Assay used: immunoSEQ multiplex PCR; TCRdb lists only in-frame clones, some missing. The table shows about 96,000 clones, with about four fifths occurring only once. The sample taken for sequencing was PBMCs. The receptors here all came from a female donor in good health and CMV-seropositive. CDR3s include the opening cysteine and the closing phenylalanine or tryptophan. D genes are given only for firm matches. The size of a clone is reported for some rows only, either as once, few or many, or as a class for expanded clones.

d_call clone_size j_call v_call cdr3_nt cdr3_aa
. . TRBJ1-3 TRBV30 TGTGCCTCGGAGGGCGGATCGTACTCTGGAAACACCATATATTTT CASEGGSYSGNTIYF
. few TRBJ1-2 TRBV6-9 TGTGCCAAGATATACAGGGCGGAAGGCTATGGCTACACCTTC CAKIYRAEGYGYTF
TRBD1 . TRBJ2-7 TRBV7-9 TGTGCCAGCAGCACAAGGGGACAGGGCAGGTACGAGCAGTACTTC CASSTRGQGRYEQYF
. . TRBJ1-1 TRBV28 TGTGCCAGCAGTTCTGGGGGGGATGGGAAATCGGAAGCTTTCTTT CASSSGGDGKSEAFF
. . TRBJ2-1 TRBV30 TGTGCCTGGAGTGTAGGGCGGGCCTCATACAATGAGCAGTTCTTC CAWSVGRASYNEQFF
TRBD2 few TRBJ2-3 TRBV28 TGTGCCAGCGGGTTTAGCGGGGGGGCTTCCGATACGCAGTATTTT CASGFSGGASDTQYF
TRBD1 . TRBJ1-1 TRBV6-4 TGTGCCAGCAGCGCTGAACAGGGGACTGAAGCTTTCTTT CASSAEQGTEAFF
TRBD1 . TRBJ2-7 TRBV7-3 TGTGCCAGCAGCCCGGACAGGGGACCTTCCTACGAGCAGTACTTC CASSPDRGPSYEQYF
TRBD2 . TRBJ2-4 TRBV11-2 TGTGCGACTGGCCTAGCGGGAGCCCAGATTCAGTACTTC CATGLAGAQIQYF
TRBD1 . TRBJ2-4 TRBV11-2 TGTGCCAGCAGCACTTATGGGCCAGGGGGAAACATTCAGTACTTC CASSTYGPGGNIQYF
. few TRBJ1-1 TRBV29-1 TGCAGCGTAAGTGGGCACATGAACACTGAAGCTTTCTTT CSVSGHMNTEAFF
. . TRBJ2-3 TRBV13 TGTGCCAGCAGCCCTTCTCCGGACGGGGCAGATACGCAGTATTTT CASSPSPDGADTQYF
TRBD1 . TRBJ2-7 TRBV9 TGTGCCAGCAGCGAGACTCCGACAGGGGACTCCGAGCAGTACTTC CASSETPTGDSEQYF
. . TRBJ2-1 TRBV7-9 TGTGCCAGCAGCTTAGACCTAGGCGGCGAGGGTGAGCAGTTCTTC CASSLDLGGEGEQFF
. . TRBJ1-1 TRBV4-1 TGCGCCAGCAGCCCCTTAAGAACAGGCTGGACTGAAGCTTTCTTT CASSPLRTGWTEAFF
TRBD2 . TRBJ2-1 TRBV6-5 TGTGCCAGCACGAGCCAGCTAGCGGGAAACAATGAGCAGTTCTTC CASTSQLAGNNEQFF
. . TRBJ1-1 TRBV2 TGTGCCAGCCTTAGACAGCAGAACACTGAAGCTTTCTTT CASLRQQNTEAFF
. . TRBJ1-1 TRBV4-1 TGCGCCAGCAGCCAAGTGGTAGCTATGAACACTGAAGCTTTCTTT CASSQVVAMNTEAFF
. . TRBJ1-2 TRBV4-3 TGCGCCAGCAGCCAAGCCCCGGTATATGGCTACACCTTC CASSQAPVYGYTF
TRBD2 . TRBJ2-1 TRBV7-8 TGTGCCAGCAGCCAAGGCGCGGGAGGGTACAATGAGCAGTTCTTC CASSQGAGGYNEQFF
. . TRBJ1-3 TRBV30 TGTGCCTGGAGTGTACGGGGGTCCGGAAACACCATATATTTT CAWSVRGSGNTIYF
. . TRBJ2-7 TRBV6-1 TGTGCCAGCAGTGCTTATGTCGGGGAGCAGTACTTC CASSAYVGEQYF
. . TRBJ2-7 TRBV28 TGTGCCAGCAGTTTAGGGGGGAGCACCTCCTACGAGCAGTACTTC CASSLGGSTSYEQYF
TRBD1 . TRBJ1-5 TRBV6-6 TGTGCCAGCACGAGCCAGGACAGGGGAGATCAGCCCCAGCATTTT CASTSQDRGDQPQHF
. . TRBJ1-1 TRBV11-2 TGTGCCAGCAGCTTGGGTGACAGATGGGACACTGAAGCTTTCTTT CASSLGDRWDTEAFF
. . TRBJ1-2 TRBV6-5 TGTGCCAGCATATCGGGAAGTGGAGGCTACACCTTC CASISGSGGYTF
TRBD1 . TRBJ1-2 TRBV6-5 TGTGCCACCCGGAGAGGAACGGACAGGGATAATGGCTACACCTTC CATRRGTDRDNGYTF
TRBD2 . TRBJ2-3 TRBV28 TGTGCCAGCAGTTTTTCCCTCCTAGCGGAGCACTCGCGGGACACAGATACGCAGTATTTT CASSFSLLAEHSRDTDTQYF